The source of this T cell receptor (beta chain) is a study of blood T cell repertoires in COVID-19 (TCRdb year 2020). Regarding the study in general: Samples covering the acute and convalescent phases of COVID-19 were provided by collaborators in the United States, Italy and Spain. Where available, HLA class I and class II types were taken from metadata supplied by the sample provider and were not determined by assay-based typing. The material from the prospective study consisted of cDNA or gDNA derived from T cells, B-cell-depleted T cells, or PBMCs. Nearly every sample came with metadata listing a de-identified subject ID, COVID-19 status, age in years and sex. Samples were obtained from the ongoing ImmuneRACE study (first 160 participants) and from over 1,000 subjects provided by 6 global collaborators. The repertoires were released in a freely available public database meant as a resource for research on the immune response to SARS-CoV-2. The dataset comprised deeply sampled blood TCRbeta repertoires from subjects exposed to, actively infected with, or recovered from COVID-19.

The immunoSEQ Assay, a bias-controlled multiplex PCR, was used to amplify TCRbeta CDR3 regions from genomic DNA. Processing in the source paper ran as follows. The number of nucleated cells in each sample was estimated by amplification of reference gene primers within the assay. To quantify the absolute abundance of each unique TCRbeta CDR3 rearrangement, sequence reads were collapsed and filtered. For each sample, productive Simpson clonality was calculated by taking the square root of Simpson's diversity index across productive rearrangements. TCRdb retrieved this table from immuneACCESS and kept in-frame rearrangements only. Not all clones are present; in checked studies, unresolved V genes account for under half, and no reason is known for the remainder. The V and J calls and clone size were taken over from that table, and D and trimming were inferred from the DNA. The sample yields fewer than 350,000 clones; 85% were counted once. Of the sample, around 3.7% falls within the top ten clones.

Each collaborating institution followed its own protocols to collect whole blood in K2EDTA tubes. For TCRbeta analysis, collaborators shipped samples as frozen whole blood, isolated PBMCs, or DNA extracted from either of those sample types. At the junction V is shortened by 7 bases and J by 3 bases, with 18 bases in between. The CDR3, from cysteine to phenylalanine, totals 15 residues. Just the 45-base CDR3 DNA is kept, in frame starting at base 1. The CDR1 and CDR2 encoded by the germline V gene (reference sequence) are MNHEY and SMNVEV. Points the paper makes about the study in general: The quantity of clinical and demographic metadata differed by source and by participant and was supplied without curation.

In regard to this clone: Its antigen is not yet known. It has no much larger one-base neighbor in the sample; base qualities were not kept.

The sample was peripheral blood. The source is a woman in her forties or fifties with active or convalescent COVID-19. The chain joins TRBV27 to TRBJ1-2, and the D gene may be TRBD1, 5 bases matching. Here the CDR3 is given as CASTPRRGSDYGYTF. The sequenced DNA: TGTGCCAGCACCCCACGAAGGGGCTCCGACTATGGCTACACCTTC.